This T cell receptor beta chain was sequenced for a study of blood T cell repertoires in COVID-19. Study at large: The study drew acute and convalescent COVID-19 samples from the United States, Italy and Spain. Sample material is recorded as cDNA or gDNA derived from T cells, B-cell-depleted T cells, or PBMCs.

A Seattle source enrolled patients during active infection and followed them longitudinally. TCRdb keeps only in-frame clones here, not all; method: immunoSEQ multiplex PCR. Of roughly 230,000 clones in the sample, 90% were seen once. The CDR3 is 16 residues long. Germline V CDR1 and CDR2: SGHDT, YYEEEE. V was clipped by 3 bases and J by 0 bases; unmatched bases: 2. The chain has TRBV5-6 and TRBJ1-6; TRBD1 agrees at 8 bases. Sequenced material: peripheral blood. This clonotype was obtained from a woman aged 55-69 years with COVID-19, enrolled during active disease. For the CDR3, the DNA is TGTGCCAGCAGCTCCGGACAGGGCTCCTATAATTCACCCCTCCACTTT. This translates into CASSSGQGSYNSPLHF.